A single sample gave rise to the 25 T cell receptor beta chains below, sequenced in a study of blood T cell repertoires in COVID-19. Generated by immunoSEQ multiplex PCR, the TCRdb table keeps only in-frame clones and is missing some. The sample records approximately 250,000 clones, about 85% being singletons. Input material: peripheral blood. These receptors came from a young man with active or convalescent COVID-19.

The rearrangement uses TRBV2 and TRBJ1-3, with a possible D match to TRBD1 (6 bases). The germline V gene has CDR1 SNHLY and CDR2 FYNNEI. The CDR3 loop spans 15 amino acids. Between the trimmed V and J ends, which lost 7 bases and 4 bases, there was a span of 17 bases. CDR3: CASIRGFGAGNTIYF. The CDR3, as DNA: TGTGCCAGCATCAGGGGATTCGGGGCAGGAAACACCATATATTTT.

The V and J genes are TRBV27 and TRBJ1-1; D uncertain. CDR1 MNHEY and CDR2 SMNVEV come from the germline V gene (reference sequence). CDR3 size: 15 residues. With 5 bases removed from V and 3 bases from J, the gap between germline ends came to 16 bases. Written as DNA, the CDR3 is TGTGCCAGCAGTCTTTTTCCCCCACGGGACACTGAAGCTTTCTTT. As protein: CASSLFPPRDTEAFF.

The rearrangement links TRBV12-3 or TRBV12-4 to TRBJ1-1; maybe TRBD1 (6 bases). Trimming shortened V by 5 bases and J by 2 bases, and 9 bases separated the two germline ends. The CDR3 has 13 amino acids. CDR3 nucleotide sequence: TGTGCCAGCAGTCCGGGGACAAACACTGAAGCTTTCTTT. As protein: CASSPGTNTEAFF.

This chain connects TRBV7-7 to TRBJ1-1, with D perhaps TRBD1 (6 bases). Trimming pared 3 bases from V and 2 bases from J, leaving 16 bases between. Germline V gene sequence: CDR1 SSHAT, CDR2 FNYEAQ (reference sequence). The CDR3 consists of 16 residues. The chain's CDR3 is CASSLPHRVRNTEAFF. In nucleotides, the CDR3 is TGTGCCAGCAGCTTGCCTCACAGGGTCCGAAACACTGAAGCTTTCTTT. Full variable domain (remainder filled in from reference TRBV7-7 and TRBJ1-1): GAGVSQSPRYKVTKRGQDVTLRCDPISSHATLYWYQQALGQGPEFLTYFNYEAQPDKSGLPSDRFSAERPEGSISTLTIQRTEQRDSAMYRCASSLPHRVRNTEAFFGQGTRLTVV.

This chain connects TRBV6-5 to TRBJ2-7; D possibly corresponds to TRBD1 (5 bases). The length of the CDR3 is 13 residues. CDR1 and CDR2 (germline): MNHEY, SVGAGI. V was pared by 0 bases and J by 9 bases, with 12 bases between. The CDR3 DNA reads TGTGCCAGCAGTTACTCGGCCAGGGTTATGCAGTACTTC. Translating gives CASSYSARVMQYF.

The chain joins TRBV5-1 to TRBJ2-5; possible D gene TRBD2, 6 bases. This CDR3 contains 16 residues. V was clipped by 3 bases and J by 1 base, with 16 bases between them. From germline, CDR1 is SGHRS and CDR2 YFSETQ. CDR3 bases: TGCGCCAGCAGCTCGGGGGTCGTCTCAGCCCAAGAGACCCAGTACTTC. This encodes CASSSGVVSAQETQYF.

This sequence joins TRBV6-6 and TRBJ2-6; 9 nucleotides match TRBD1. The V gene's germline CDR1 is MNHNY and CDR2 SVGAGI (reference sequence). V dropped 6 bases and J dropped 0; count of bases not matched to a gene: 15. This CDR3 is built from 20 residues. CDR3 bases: TGTGCCAGCAGCGGCCCCGTAACCGGGACAGGGCACTCTGGGGCCAACGTCCTGACTTTC. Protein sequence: CASSGPVTGTGHSGANVLTF.

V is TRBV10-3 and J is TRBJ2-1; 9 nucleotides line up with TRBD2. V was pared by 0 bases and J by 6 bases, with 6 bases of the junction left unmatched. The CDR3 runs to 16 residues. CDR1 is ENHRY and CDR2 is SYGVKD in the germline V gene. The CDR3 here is CAISESVAGVGNEQFF. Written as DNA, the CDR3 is TGTGCCATCAGTGAGTCGGTAGCGGGAGTCGGCAATGAGCAGTTCTTC.

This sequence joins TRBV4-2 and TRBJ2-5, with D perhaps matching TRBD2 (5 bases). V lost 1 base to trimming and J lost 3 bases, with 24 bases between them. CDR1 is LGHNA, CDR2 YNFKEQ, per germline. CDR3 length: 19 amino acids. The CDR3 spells CASSQGTRLGSRNKETQYF. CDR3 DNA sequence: TGTGCCAGCAGCCAAGGGACTCGGCTAGGGTCCCGTAATAAAGAGACCCAGTACTTC.

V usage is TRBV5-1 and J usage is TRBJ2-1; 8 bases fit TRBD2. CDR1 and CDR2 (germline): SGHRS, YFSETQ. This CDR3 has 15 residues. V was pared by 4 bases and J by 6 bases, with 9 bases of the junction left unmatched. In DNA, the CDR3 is TGCGCCAGCAGCCCAGTAGCGGGGTATGGCAATGAGCAGTTCTTC. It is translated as CASSPVAGYGNEQFF. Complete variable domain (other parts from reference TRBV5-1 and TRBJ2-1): KAGVTQTPRYLIKTRGQQVTLSCSPISGHRSVSWYQQTPGQGLQFLFEYFSETQRNKGNFPGRFSGRQFSNSRSEMNVSTLELGDSALYLCASSPVAGYGNEQFFGPGTRLTVL.

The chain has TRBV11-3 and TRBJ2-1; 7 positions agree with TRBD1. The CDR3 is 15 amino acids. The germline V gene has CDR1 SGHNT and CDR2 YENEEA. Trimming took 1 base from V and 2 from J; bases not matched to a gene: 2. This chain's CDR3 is CASSLGTGPYNEQFF. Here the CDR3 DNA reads TGTGCCAGCAGCTTAGGGACAGGACCCTACAATGAGCAGTTCTTC. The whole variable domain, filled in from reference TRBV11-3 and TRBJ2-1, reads EAGVVQSPRYKIIEKKQPVAFWCNPISGHNTLYWYLQNLGQGPELLIRYENEEAVDDSQLPKDRFSAERLKGVDSTLKIQPAELGDSAVYLCASSLGTGPYNEQFFGPGTRLTVL.

The CDR3 DNA sequence: TGTGCCAGCACCCGGGGGGGGGCCGCGGGCTACACCTTC. Protein product: CASTRGGAAGYTF. The chain links TRBV7-9 to TRBJ1-2; TRBD1 is a possible D gene (6 bases). The germline gives CDR1 SEHNR, CDR2 FQNEAQ (reference sequence). V dropped 7 bases and J dropped 8 bases, with 17 bases sitting between them. This CDR3 is built from 13 residues.

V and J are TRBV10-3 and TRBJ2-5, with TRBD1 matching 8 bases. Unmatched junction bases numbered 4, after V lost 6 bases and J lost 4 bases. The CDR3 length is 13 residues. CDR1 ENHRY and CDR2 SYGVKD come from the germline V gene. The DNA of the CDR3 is TGTGCCATCAGGGACAGGGTTGGAGAGACCCAGTACTTC. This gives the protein CAIRDRVGETQYF.

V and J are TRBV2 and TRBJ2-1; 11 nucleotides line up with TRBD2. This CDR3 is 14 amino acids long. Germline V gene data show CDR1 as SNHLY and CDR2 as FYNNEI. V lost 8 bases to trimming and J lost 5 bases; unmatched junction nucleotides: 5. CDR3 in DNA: TGTGCCAGCGGTAGCGGGAGGGTGCACAATGAGCAGTTCTTC. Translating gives CASGSGRVHNEQFF.

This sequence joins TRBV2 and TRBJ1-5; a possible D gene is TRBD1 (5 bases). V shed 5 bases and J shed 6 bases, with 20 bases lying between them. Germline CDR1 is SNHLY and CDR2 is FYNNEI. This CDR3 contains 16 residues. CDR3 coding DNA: TGTGCCAGCAGTCAAAGGTTTCAGGGTGCCGGTCAGCCCCAGCATTTT. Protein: CASSQRFQGAGQPQHF.

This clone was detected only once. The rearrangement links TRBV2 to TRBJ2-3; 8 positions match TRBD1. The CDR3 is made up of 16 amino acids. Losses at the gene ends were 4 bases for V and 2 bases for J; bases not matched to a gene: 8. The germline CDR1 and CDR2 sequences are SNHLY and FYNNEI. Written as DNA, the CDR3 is TGTGCCAGCAGTGCTGAACAGGGGGTCTCCACAGATACGCAGTATTTT. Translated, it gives CASSAEQGVSTDTQYF.

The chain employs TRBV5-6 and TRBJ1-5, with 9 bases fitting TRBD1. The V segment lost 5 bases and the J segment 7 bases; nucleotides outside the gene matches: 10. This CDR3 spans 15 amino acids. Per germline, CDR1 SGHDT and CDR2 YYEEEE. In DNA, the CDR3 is TGTGCCAGCAGTAAGGACAGGGGTTGGGGGCAGCCCCAGCATTTT. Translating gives CASSKDRGWGQPQHF.

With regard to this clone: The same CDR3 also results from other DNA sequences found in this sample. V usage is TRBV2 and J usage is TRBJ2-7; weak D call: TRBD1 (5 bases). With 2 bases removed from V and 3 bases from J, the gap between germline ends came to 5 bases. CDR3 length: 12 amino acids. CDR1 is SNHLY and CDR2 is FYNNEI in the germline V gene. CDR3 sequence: CASSEQGYEQYF. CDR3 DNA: TGTGCCAGCAGTGAACAGGGCTACGAGCAGTACTTC.

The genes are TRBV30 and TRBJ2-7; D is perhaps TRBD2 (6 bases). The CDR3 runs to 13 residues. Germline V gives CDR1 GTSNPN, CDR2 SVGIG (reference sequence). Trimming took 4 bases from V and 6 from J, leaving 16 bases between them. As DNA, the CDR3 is TGTGCCTGGATCGGGAGCGAGGTACGCGAGCAGTACTTC. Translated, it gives CAWIGSEVREQYF.

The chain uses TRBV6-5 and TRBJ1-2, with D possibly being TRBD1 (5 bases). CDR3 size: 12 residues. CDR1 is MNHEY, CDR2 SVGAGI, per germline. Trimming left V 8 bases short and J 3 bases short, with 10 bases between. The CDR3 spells CASGEGHYGYTF. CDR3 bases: TGTGCCAGCGGGGAGGGGCACTATGGCTACACCTTC.

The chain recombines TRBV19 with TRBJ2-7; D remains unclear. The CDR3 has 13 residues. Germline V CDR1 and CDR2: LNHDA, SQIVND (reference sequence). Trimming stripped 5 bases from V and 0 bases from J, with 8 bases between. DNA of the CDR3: TGTGCCAGTAGTGTAGGTCTCTCCTACGAGCAGTACTTC. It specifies CASSVGLSYEQYF.

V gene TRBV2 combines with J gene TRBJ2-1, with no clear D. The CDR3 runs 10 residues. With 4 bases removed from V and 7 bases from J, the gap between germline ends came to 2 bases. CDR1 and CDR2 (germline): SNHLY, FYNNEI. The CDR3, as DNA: TGTGCCAGCAGTGCTAATGAGCAGTTCTTC. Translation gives CASSANEQFF.

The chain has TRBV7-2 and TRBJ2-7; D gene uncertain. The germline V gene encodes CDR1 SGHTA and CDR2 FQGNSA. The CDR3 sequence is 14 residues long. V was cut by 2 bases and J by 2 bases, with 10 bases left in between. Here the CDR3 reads CASSLPGKTYEQYF. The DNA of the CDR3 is TGTGCCAGCAGCTTACCCGGTAAGACCTACGAGCAGTACTTC.

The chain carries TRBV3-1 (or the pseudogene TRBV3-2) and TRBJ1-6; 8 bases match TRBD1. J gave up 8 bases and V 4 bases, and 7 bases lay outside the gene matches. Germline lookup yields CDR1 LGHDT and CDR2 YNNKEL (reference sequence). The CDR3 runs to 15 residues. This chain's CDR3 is CASSLSLQGDSPLHF. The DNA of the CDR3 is TGTGCCAGCAGCCTGAGTTTACAGGGGGATTCACCCCTCCACTTT.

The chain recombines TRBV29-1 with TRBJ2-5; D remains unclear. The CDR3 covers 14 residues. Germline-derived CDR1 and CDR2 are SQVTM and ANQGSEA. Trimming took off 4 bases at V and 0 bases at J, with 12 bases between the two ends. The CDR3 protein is CSVVRGANQETQYF. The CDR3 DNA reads TGCAGCGTTGTTCGCGGAGCCAACCAAGAGACCCAGTACTTC.